This record looks at one T cell receptor (beta chain) sequence and its context. Its cognate antigen is unknown. The junction had 5 bases not matched to a gene; V was cut back by 6 bases and J by 4 bases. This CDR3 comprises 13 residues. Germline V gives CDR1 DFQATT, CDR2 SNEGSKA (reference sequence). It was roughly 10 milliliters of peripheral blood that were drawn from each donor. This sample is drawn from a study of blood T cells in healthy people across ages. Findings and caveats of the study: A greater number of naive CD4+ cells and higher diversity distinguished long-lived donors from aged donors.

The authors ran a second PCR of roughly 6 to 12 cycles using a sample-barcoded 5' primer and a J-beta primer mix. Each CDR3 protein gets one entry after TCRdb re-called the 5' RACE reads with MiXCR. The profile covers fewer than 900,000 distinct CDR3 sequences, with roughly two fifths appearing a single time and 20% to 25% taken by the ten largest. Sequencing was carried out using blood. The TCR comes from a woman between 55 and 75 years old in good health. The chain couples TRBV20-1 to TRBJ2-3; 9 positions match TRBD2. The CDR3 region has the DNA TGCAGTGCCCCGACTAGCGGTGCAGATACGCAGTATTTT. Its protein is CSAPTSGADTQYF.